This T cell receptor (beta chain) was identified in a study of T cell responses to AZD1222 COVID-19 vaccine. Per the germline V gene, CDR1 is MNHEY and CDR2 is SMNVEV (reference sequence). The CDR3 consists of 18 residues. The J segment lost 3 bases and the V segment lost 3 bases, leaving 11 bases of the junction unmatched. TCRdb's copy holds only in-frame clones and misses some; the assay was immunoSEQ multiplex PCR. The data show some 120,000 clones, roughly 89% seen once. The origin of this receptor is an adult in good health. The sequences come from peripheral blood, collected on day 0 of AZD1222 vaccination. The chain employs TRBV27 and TRBJ2-3; 11 bases agree with TRBD1. CDR3 in DNA: TGTGCCAGCAGTTTCAGACGCGTCCGGGACAGGGGGACAGATACGCAGTATTTT. As protein: CASSFRRVRDRGTDTQYF.